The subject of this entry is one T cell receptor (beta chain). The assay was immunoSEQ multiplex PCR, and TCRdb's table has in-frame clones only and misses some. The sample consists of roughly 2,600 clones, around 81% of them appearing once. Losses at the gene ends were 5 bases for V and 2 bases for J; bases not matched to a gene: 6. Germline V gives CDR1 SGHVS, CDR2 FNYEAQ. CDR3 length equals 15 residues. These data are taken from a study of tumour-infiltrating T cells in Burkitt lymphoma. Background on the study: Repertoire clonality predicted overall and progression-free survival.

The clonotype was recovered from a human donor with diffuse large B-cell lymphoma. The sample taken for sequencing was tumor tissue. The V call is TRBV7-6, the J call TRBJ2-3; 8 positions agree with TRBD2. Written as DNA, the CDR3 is TGTGCCAGCAGCCCCCTAGCGGGTTACACAGATACGCAGTATTTT. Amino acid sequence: CASSPLAGYTDTQYF.